This passage covers 12 T cell receptor beta chains from one sample sequenced in a study of blood T cell repertoires in COVID-19. TCRdb's copy holds only in-frame clones and misses some; the assay was immunoSEQ multiplex PCR. In the table there are around 250,000 clones, 75% to 90% of which are singletons. The specimen sequenced was peripheral blood. The receptors shown here come from a woman aged 65 to 85 with COVID-19, enrolled during active disease.

The chain recombines TRBV25-1 with TRBJ1-4; no clear D. The ends were cut back, 5 bases at V and 0 bases at J, with 7 bases in the middle. CDR1 is MGHDK, CDR2 SYGVNS, per germline. The CDR3 covers 14 residues. The CDR3 loop is CASSKRATNEKLFF. The CDR3 DNA sequence: TGTGCCAGCAGTAAGAGAGCAACTAATGAAAAACTGTTTTTT.

Here the CDR3 DNA reads TGTGCCAGCAGTTTAAATTCCTTCGGGACAGATATTAACTATGGCTACACCTTC. Its protein is CASSLNSFGTDINYGYTF. The chain uses TRBV27 and TRBJ1-2, with 7 bases identical to TRBD1. The CDR3 consists of 18 residues. Germline-derived CDR1 and CDR2 are MNHEY and SMNVEV (reference sequence). The V gene end was trimmed by 2 bases and the J gene end by 1 base; junction bases not matched to a gene: 13.

The chain uses TRBV5-1 and TRBJ2-2; 7 nucleotides match TRBD2. CDR3 size: 14 residues. Germline V CDR1 and CDR2: SGHRS, YFSETQ. Trimming removed 4 bases from V and 7 bases from J; junction bases left unmatched: 7. This CDR3 reads CASSLGSGHGELFF. CDR3 nucleotides: TGCGCCAGCAGCCTGGGTAGCGGGCACGGGGAGCTGTTTTTT.

A note on this clone: Within the sample, other DNA sequences also encode this same CDR3. This chain links TRBV5-1 with TRBJ2-7; 7 bases match TRBD1. The trim removed 0 bases at V and 3 bases at J, leaving 3 bases unmatched. This CDR3 is built from 14 residues. The germline V gene has CDR1 SGHRS and CDR2 YFSETQ. CDR3 DNA: TGCGCCAGCAGCTTGGCGTCAGGGGGCTACGAGCAGTACTTC. This translates into CASSLASGGYEQYF.

V usage is TRBV11-2 and J usage is TRBJ2-1, with a tentative D call TRBD2 (6 bases). Looked up from germline, CDR1 is SGHAT and CDR2 is FQNNGV. This CDR3 is built from 15 residues. Trimming left V 2 bases short and J 4 bases short, with 12 bases between. The CDR3 DNA sequence: TGTGCCAGCAGCTTAATGCGGGACCGGTACAATGAGCAGTTCTTC. Translating it yields CASSLMRDRYNEQFF.

The chain is built from TRBV2 and TRBJ1-5, with D unclear. Trimming stripped 4 bases from V and 3 bases from J, with 4 bases between. The CDR3 is 12 residues long. Germline V gene data show CDR1 as SNHLY and CDR2 as FYNNEI. DNA of the CDR3: TGTGCCAGCAGTGGAGACAATCAGCCCCAGCATTTT. Amino acid sequence: CASSGDNQPQHF.

This chain links TRBV5-1 with TRBJ2-5; 9 bases line up with TRBD2. The germline CDR1 and CDR2 sequences are SGHRS and YFSETQ. The CDR3 has 16 residues. V dropped 0 bases and J dropped 4; count of bases not matched to a gene: 7. Here the CDR3 DNA reads TGCGCCAGCAGCTTGGTGGCTAGCGGGATCAGAGAGACCCAGTACTTC. Its translation is CASSLVASGIRETQYF.

The chain uses TRBV9 and TRBJ2-1; 8 bases fit TRBD2. Germline V gives CDR1 SGDLS, CDR2 YYNGEE. The V and J ends lost 3 bases and 5 bases, in that order; junction bases with no gene match: 7. This CDR3 region has 15 residues. This CDR3 reads CASSAGLAWDNEQFF. Here the CDR3 DNA reads TGTGCCAGCAGCGCCGGACTAGCTTGGGACAATGAGCAGTTCTTC.

The V and J genes are TRBV4-1 and TRBJ1-5, with 9 bases fitting TRBD1. The CDR3 consists of 15 residues. Germline trimming cut 0 bases from V and 4 bases from J; bases unmatched to any gene: 1. Germline values: CDR1 MGHRA, CDR2 YSYEKL. The CDR3 protein is CASSQDGQGNQPQHF. The CDR3 DNA reads as TGCGCCAGCAGCCAAGATGGACAGGGGAATCAGCCCCAGCATTTT.

This clone was detected once. J is TRBJ2-7 and V is TRBV7-6; D is perhaps TRBD2 (6 bases). The V end lost 5 bases, the J end lost 1 base, and 15 bases lay between the germline ends. CDR3 length: 15 amino acids. CDR1 is SGHVS, CDR2 FNYEAQ, per germline. The CDR3 sequence is CASSQIGGGSYEQYF. The CDR3 bases are TGTGCCAGCAGCCAGATCGGGGGAGGTTCCTACGAGCAGTACTTC.

V is TRBV30 and J is TRBJ2-7; 9 positions match TRBD1. With 4 bases clipped from V and 0 bases from J, the junction kept 4 bases outside the gene matches. The CDR3 covers 14 residues. Germline V gene sequence: CDR1 GTSNPN, CDR2 SVGIG (reference sequence). The CDR3 sequence is CAWNDRGVSYEQYF. Written as DNA, the CDR3 is TGTGCCTGGAACGACAGGGGGGTCTCCTACGAGCAGTACTTC.

The chain combines TRBV6-6 with TRBJ2-1, with D hard to call. Germline loops: CDR1 MNHNY, CDR2 SVGAGI (reference sequence). Trimming took 5 bases from V and 9 from J, leaving 14 bases between them. The CDR3 has 13 residues. Here the CDR3 reads CASSLRLLSEQFF. The CDR3 DNA follows: TGTGCCAGCAGTCTAAGACTCCTCAGTGAGCAGTTCTTC.